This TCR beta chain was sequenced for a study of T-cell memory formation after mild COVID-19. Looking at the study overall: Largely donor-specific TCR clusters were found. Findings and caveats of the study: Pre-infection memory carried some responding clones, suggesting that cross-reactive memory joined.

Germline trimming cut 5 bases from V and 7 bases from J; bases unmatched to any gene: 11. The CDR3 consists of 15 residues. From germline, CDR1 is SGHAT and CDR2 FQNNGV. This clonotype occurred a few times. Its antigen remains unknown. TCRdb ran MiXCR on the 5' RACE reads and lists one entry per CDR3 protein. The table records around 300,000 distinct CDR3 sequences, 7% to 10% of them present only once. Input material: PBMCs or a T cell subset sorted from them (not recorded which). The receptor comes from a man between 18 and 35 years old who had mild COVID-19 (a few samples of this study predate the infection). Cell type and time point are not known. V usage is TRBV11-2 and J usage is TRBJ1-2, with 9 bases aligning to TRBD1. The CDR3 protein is CASSPIRDRDRGYTF. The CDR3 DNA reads TGTGCCAGCAGCCCTATCCGGGACAGGGATCGTGGCTACACCTTC.